This T cell receptor beta chain stems from a study of T cell responses to AZD1222 COVID-19 vaccine. Study-level results: Spike-specific TCR repertoires showed rising breadth and depth after two AZD1222 doses. Baseline serology detected seropositivity in only six AZD1222 recipients.

V shed 7 bases and J 5 bases; nucleotides not matched to a gene: 9. Germline lookup yields CDR1 SQVTM and CDR2 ANQGSEA. The CDR3 is 13 amino acids. Turning to this clone: The target antigen is unknown.

Sequenced by immunoSEQ multiplex PCR; TCRdb stores in-frame clones only, minus some. This sample yields about 130,000 clones, of which about 90% are seen a single time; over 1.5% belongs to the top ten. The sample in question was peripheral blood, obtained on day 0 of AZD1222 vaccination. The chain uses TRBV29-1 and TRBJ1-1; the match to TRBD1 covers 8 bases. This receptor was identified in an adult in good health. This CDR3 is CSGLYRGKTEAFF. Written as DNA, the CDR3 is TGCAGCGGACTGTACAGGGGGAAAACTGAAGCTTTCTTT.